The sequence of this T cell receptor beta chain was determined in a study of early T cells in non-severe SARS-CoV-2 infection. Study in general: From unsorted whole blood, bulk RNA was sequenced, and the chains remained unpaired.

Findings of the study overall: Lookups in VDJdb leaned toward anti-spike CD8 responses and missed private and CD4 specificities.

This clonotype was counted many times. Its cognate antigen is unknown. Attachment of unique molecular identifiers to individual cDNA molecules was performed. TCRdb independently ran MiXCR on the 5' RACE reads; one entry per CDR3 protein. Here the sample spans 85,000 to 100,000 distinct CDR3 sequences, 9.5% to 12% being singletons. With 6 bases removed from V and 3 bases from J, the gap between germline ends came to 11 bases. This CDR3 region has 13 residues. The germline V gene encodes CDR1 MNHEY and CDR2 SMNVEV (reference sequence). The TCR was taken from an adult who was a healthcare worker with PCR-confirmed SARS-CoV-2 infection or an uninfected control (not recorded which). This chain connects TRBV27 to TRBJ1-1; D uncertain. The sample was whole blood. CDR3 DNA: TGTGCCAGCAGCACATACAGTTACACTGAAGCTTTCTTT. Translation: CASSTYSYTEAFF.